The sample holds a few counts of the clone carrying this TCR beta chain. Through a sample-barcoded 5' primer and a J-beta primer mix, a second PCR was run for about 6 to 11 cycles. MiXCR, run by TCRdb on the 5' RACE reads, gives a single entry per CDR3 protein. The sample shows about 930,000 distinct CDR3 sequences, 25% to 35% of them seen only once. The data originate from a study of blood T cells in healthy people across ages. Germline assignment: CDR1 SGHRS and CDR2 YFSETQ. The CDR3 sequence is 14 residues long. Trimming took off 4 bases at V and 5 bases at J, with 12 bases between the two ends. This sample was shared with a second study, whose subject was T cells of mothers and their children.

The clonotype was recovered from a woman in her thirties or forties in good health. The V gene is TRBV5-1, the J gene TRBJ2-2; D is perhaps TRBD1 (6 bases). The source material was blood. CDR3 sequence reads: CASSPAGATGELFF. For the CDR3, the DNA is TGCGCCAGCAGCCCCGCAGGGGCAACCGGGGAGCTGTTTTTT.